These 3 T cell receptor beta chains came from one sample sequenced in a study of T cells in Graves' hyperthyroidism and ophthalmopathy. Amplification yielded TCR beta CDR3 regions, with RNA transcripts as the source. HTBI primers were employed in a first-round RT-PCR of the TCR CDR3. MiXCR was run by TCRdb on the multiplex PCR reads, yielding one entry per CDR3 protein. The sample yields more than 550,000 distinct CDR3 sequences, less than 45% seen once. Sequenced material: peripheral blood or thyroid tissue (not recorded which). The receptor source for this set is an adult man with Graves' disease, either hyperthyroidism or ophthalmopathy (not recorded which).

This clonotype was observed once. The chain employs TRBV19 and TRBJ2-2; D is uncertain. CDR1 and CDR2 (germline): LNHDA, SQIVND (reference sequence). V gave up 0 bases and J gave up 3 bases, with 5 bases separating them. The CDR3 contains 14 residues. DNA for the CDR3: TGTGCCAGTAGTATAGACTACTACACCGGGGAGCTGTTTTTT. Its protein product is CASSIDYYTGELFF.

Comment on this clonotype: Compared with germline, one end of the junction differs, possibly owing to a read error. The chain is built from TRBV10-3 and TRBJ2-7; the D gene is possibly TRBD2 (6 bases). Germline loops: CDR1 ENHRY, CDR2 SYGVKD. This CDR3 has 15 amino acids. CDR3 sequence (DNA): TGTGCCATCAGTGAACGACTAGTACTCACCGGGGAGCTGTACTTC. It translates to CAISERLVLTGELYF.

The chain recombines TRBV7-2 with TRBJ1-1; 7 nucleotides agree with TRBD1. From germline, CDR1 is SGHTA and CDR2 FQGNSA. V lost 5 bases and J lost 5; bases outside the gene matches: 8. The CDR3 consists of 14 residues. CDR3 sequence: CASSLSTGRTEAFF. DNA of the CDR3: TGTGCCAGCAGCCTGTCGACAGGGCGGACTGAAGCTTTCTTT. The whole variable domain, remainder taken from reference TRBV7-2 and TRBJ1-1, is GAGVSQSPSNKVTEKGKDVELRCDPISGHTALYWYRQSLGQGLEFLIYFQGNSAPDKSGLPSDRFSAERTGGSVSTLTIQRTQQEDSAVYLCASSLSTGRTEAFFGQGTRLTVV.